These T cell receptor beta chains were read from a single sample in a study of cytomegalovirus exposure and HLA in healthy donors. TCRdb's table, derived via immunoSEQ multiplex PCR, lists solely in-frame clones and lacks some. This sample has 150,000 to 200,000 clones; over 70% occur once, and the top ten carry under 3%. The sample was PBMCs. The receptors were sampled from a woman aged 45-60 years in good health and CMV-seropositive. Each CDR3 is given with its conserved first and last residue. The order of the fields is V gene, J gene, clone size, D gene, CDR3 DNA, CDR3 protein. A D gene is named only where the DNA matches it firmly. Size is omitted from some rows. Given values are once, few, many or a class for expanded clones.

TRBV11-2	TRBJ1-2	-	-	TGTGCCAGCAGCTTGACGGTGCGGGGCCTTTCGGATGGCTACACCTTC	CASSLTVRGLSDGYTF
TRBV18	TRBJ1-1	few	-	TGTGCCAGCTCACCGGTGGGAGGAATTGAAGCTTTCTTT	CASSPVGGIEAFF
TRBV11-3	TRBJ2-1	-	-	TGTGCCAGCAGCTTAGCCAGGAACTACAATGAGCAGTTCTTC	CASSLARNYNEQFF
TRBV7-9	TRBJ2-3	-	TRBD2	TGTGCCAGCAGCTTAGTAGTTAGCGGGGGACACAATACGCAGTATTTT	CASSLVVSGGHNTQYF
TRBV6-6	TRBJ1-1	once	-	TGTGCCAGCAGACCCGGCAGGGGAACGGACACTGAAGCTTTCTTT	CASRPGRGTDTEAFF
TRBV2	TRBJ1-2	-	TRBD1	TGTGCCAGCATTTTCTTCCGGGACAGGGGAAACGGCTACACCTTC	CASIFFRDRGNGYTF
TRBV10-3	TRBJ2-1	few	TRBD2	TGTGCCATCAGTGGAGTTCTAGCGGCGAGCTCCTACAATGAGCAGTTCTTC	CAISGVLAASSYNEQFF
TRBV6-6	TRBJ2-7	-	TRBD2	TGTGCCAGCAGTTCTAGCGGGGGGGACTACGAGCAGTACTTC	CASSSSGGDYEQYF
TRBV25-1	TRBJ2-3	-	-	TGTGCCAGCAGTGAGTGGCGGTGGGATACGCAGTATTTT	CASSEWRWDTQYF
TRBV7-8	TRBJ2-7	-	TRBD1	TGTGCCAGCAGCTTAGCGCGATCCGGGACAGAGGAGTACTTC	CASSLARSGTEEYF
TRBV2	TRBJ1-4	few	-	TGTGCCAGCAGCGGGGGGACGGCAGGGAAGTTTTTT	CASSGGTAGKFF
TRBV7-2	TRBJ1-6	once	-	TGTGCCAGCAGCTTAGAACAGGCACCCGGCCTGTCACCCCTCCACTTT	CASSLEQAPGLSPLHF
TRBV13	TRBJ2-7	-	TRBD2	TGTGCCAGCAGCCGCGCGGCGGGGGACCTGTACGAGCAGTACTTC	CASSRAAGDLYEQYF
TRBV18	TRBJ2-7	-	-	TGTGCCAGCTCACCAGGGTACAGCTCCTACGAGCAGTACTTC	CASSPGYSSYEQYF
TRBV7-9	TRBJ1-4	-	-	TGTGCCAGCAGCTTAGAGAGCCGGAACCCGCGGGTGTTTTTT	CASSLESRNPRVFF
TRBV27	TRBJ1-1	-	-	TGTGCCAGCAGGTCAGGGGTAGGGACTGAAGCTTTCTTT	CASRSGVGTEAFF
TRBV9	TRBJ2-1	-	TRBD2	TGTGCCAGCAGCGTACAGTCCGGGGGGGGGAATGAGCAGTTCTTC	CASSVQSGGGNEQFF
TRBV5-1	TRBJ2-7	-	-	TGCGCCAGCAGCACGACAGGCGCGAACTGGGAGCAGTACTTC	CASSTTGANWEQYF
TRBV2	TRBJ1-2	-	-	TGTGCCAGCAGTGACGTCGGGGTTTCGCACGGCTACACCTTC	CASSDVGVSHGYTF
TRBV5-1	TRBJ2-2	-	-	TGCGCCAGCAGCGTCCCGGGACAGGGGGGACTAGCGGACACCGGGGAGCTGTTTTTT	CASSVPGQGGLADTGELFF
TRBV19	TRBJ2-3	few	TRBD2	TGTGCCAGTAGGCTAGCGGGGGGCTCGGCCCCAGATACGCAGTATTTT	CASRLAGGSAPDTQYF
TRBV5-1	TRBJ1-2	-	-	TGCGCCAGCAGCTTGGGGGGCTCTACCCAATCTTATGGCTACACCTTC	CASSLGGSTQSYGYTF
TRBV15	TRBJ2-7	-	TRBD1	TGTGCCACCAGCAGACCCCAGGGGACAGGGGATAGCCACGAGCAGTACTTC	CATSRPQGTGDSHEQYF
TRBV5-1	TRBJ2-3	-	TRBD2	TGCGCCAGCAGCTCAGAGACTAGCGGGGGGGCCCGGAATACGCAGTATTTT	CASSSETSGGARNTQYF
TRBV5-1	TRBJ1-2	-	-	TGCGCCAGCAGCTTGGAGGGGGGGAACTATGGCTACACCTTC	CASSLEGGNYGYTF
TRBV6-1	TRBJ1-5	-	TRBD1	TGTGCCAGCAGTGGATTTGGACAGGGGGGACAGCCCCAGCATTTT	CASSGFGQGGQPQHF
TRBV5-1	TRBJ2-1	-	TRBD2	TGCGCCAGCAGCCACCCCGAAGCGGGGGGCGGGTTCTTC	CASSHPEAGGGFF
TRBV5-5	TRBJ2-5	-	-	TGTGCCAGCAGCTTCGGGGTCCGTCAAGAGACCCAGTACTTC	CASSFGVRQETQYF
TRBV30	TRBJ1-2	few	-	TGTGCCTGGACCCCTAGGACAAGGGATGGCTACACCTTC	CAWTPRTRDGYTF
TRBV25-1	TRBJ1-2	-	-	TGTGCCAGCAGTGCCCTCTATGGCTACACCTTC	CASSALYGYTF
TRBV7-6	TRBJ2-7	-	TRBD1	TGTGCCAGCAGCTTAAGGACAGGGGCCGGGAACGAGCAGTACTTC	CASSLRTGAGNEQYF
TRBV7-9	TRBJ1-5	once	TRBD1	TGTGCCAGCAGTGGTACAGGGGATCAGCCCCAGCATTTT	CASSGTGDQPQHF
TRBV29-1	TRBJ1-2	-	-	TGCAGCGGTGGGGGGAACTATGGCTACACCTTC	CSGGGNYGYTF
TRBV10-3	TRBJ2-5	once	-	TGTGCCATCAAGGAGGCGGGGCAAGAGACCCAGTACTTC	CAIKEAGQETQYF
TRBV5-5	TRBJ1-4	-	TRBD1	TGTGCCAGCAGCTTGGCGGGGACAGCCAGTAATGAAAAACTGTTTTTT	CASSLAGTASNEKLFF
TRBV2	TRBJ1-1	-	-	TGTGCCAGCAGTGATACAGGAAACACTGAAGCTTTCTTT	CASSDTGNTEAFF
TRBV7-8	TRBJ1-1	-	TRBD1	TGTGCCAGCAGCGCAAACAGGGGGTCGAACACTGAAGCTTTCTTT	CASSANRGSNTEAFF
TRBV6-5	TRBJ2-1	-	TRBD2	TGTGCCAGCAGTCGAGGGACTAGTGGGAACAATGAGCAGTTCTTC	CASSRGTSGNNEQFF
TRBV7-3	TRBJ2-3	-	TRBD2	TGTGCCAGCAGCCCAGGGACTAGCGGGGGGAAGGGAGATACGCAGTATTTT	CASSPGTSGGKGDTQYF
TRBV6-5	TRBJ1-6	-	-	TGTGCCAGTAGGGGTCCCCACGGAGCCCTCCACTTT	CASRGPHGALHF
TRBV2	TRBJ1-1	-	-	TGTGCCAGCAGTGCACAGGGTACGAACACTGAAGCTTTCTTT	CASSAQGTNTEAFF
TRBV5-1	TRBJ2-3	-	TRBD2	TGCGCCAGCAGCTCGGGACTAGCCAAGAGCACAGATACGCAGTATTTT	CASSSGLAKSTDTQYF
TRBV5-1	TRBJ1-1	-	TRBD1	TGCGCCAGCAGCAAAAATCCCCGGGACAGGAGTTTCATGAACACTGAAGCTTTCTTT	CASSKNPRDRSFMNTEAFF
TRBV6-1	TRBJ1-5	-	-	TGTGCCAGCAGTGGCGCGGGGTTCGGCAATCAGCCCCAGCATTTT	CASSGAGFGNQPQHF
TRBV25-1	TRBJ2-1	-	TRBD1	TGTGCCAGCAGTGAGTCTGGGACAGGGTTTGTCAATGAGCAGTTCTTC	CASSESGTGFVNEQFF
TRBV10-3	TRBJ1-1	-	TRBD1	TGTGCCATCAGGGGGACAGCTCTGAACACTGAAGCTTTCTTT	CAIRGTALNTEAFF
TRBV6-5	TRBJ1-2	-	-	TGTGCCAGCAGTTACGATAGGACAAGATTAAACTATGGCTACACCTTC	CASSYDRTRLNYGYTF
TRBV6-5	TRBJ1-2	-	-	TGTGCCAGCAGTTACGACTCGACAGACTATGGCTACACCTTC	CASSYDSTDYGYTF
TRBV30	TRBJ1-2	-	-	TGTGCCTGGAGTGTACCGAGGATTCTGATGAAAGCTAACTATGGCTACACCTTC	CAWSVPRILMKANYGYTF
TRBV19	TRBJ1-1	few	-	TGTGCCAGTAGTATTTTACAGAACACTGAAGCTTTCTTT	CASSILQNTEAFF
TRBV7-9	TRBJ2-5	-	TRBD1	TGTGCCAGCAGCACAGACAGGGGACCCGAGGTTGAGACCCAGTACTTC	CASSTDRGPEVETQYF
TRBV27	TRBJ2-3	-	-	TGTGCCAGCAGTTTATCTCCCTCGGGAGGGGGCCCAGATACGCAGTATTTT	CASSLSPSGGGPDTQYF
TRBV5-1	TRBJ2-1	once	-	TGCGCCAGCAGCTTGGACAGGGACAATGAGCAGTTCTTC	CASSLDRDNEQFF
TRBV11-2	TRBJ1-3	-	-	TGTGCCAGCAGCACTTCTCGAAGCATTGGAAACACCATATATTTT	CASSTSRSIGNTIYF